This entry concerns a single T cell receptor (beta chain). Its antigen is still unknown. The primer mix had 60 Vbeta and 13 Jbeta primers. Produced via immunoSEQ multiplex PCR; TCRdb's table is partial and in-frame only. In the table there are 200,000 or so clones, roughly 83% of which are singletons. Healthy bone marrow donors made up the donors. The data are from a study of cytomegalovirus exposure and HLA in healthy donors. Study conclusions and caveats: At a 0.05 false discovery rate, a later analysis found 16,951 TCR beta sequences to be associated with HLA alleles. TCR beta V- and J-gene trimming, according to a later analysis, was linked to a missense DCLRE1C variant. Within a later analysis, the majority of CMV-associated TCR beta chains appeared HLA-restricted.

The CDR3 has 14 residues. The germline CDR1 and CDR2 sequences are LNHNV and YYDKDF (reference sequence). Trimming removed 0 bases at V and 3 bases at J, with 9 bases between. This chain joins TRBV15 and TRBJ2-7; D is unresolved. This TCR was recovered from a male donor in good health and CMV-seropositive. Material for sequencing was PBMCs. The CDR3 DNA reads as TGTGCCACCAGCAGAGAGGCAGGATTCTACGAGCAGTACTTC. This sequence encodes CATSREAGFYEQYF.